This TCR beta chain appears in the sequencing data of a study of blood T cell repertoires in COVID-19. The assay was immunoSEQ multiplex PCR, and TCRdb's table has in-frame clones only and misses some. The data show over 300,000 clones, roughly nine tenths seen once. The CDR3 has 16 residues. V trimming: 2 bases; J trimming: 3 bases; junction bases outside the gene matches: 8. This TCR was sampled from a woman aged 25-40 years who had recovered from COVID-19. This chain joins TRBV23-1 and TRBJ1-2; 8 nucleotides line up with TRBD1. TRBV23-1 is placed among ORFs of uncertain function. Sequencing was carried out using PBMCs or T cells enriched from blood (not recorded which). The CDR3 reads CASSQNPGQVDYGYTF. Here the CDR3 DNA reads TGCGCCAGCAGTCAAAATCCGGGACAGGTGGACTATGGCTACACCTTC.